This T cell receptor beta chain was identified during a study of cytomegalovirus exposure and HLA in healthy donors. Study-level information: Approximately 85 million unique TCRs from HLA-typed donors were held in an early data release.

Researchers ran the PCR with 60 Vbeta and 13 Jbeta primers. Sequencing used immunoSEQ multiplex PCR; TCRdb keeps in-frame clones, though not all of them. The table shows 100,000 to 150,000 clones, with around three quarters occurring only once. Concerning this clone itself: The antigen remains unidentified.

Points from the study as a whole: In a later analysis, approximately 18,000 TCR beta sequences were associated with HLA alleles at 0.05 false discovery rate. It was reported that the classifier diagnosed cytomegalovirus status with high specificity and sensitivity in both the original and validation cohorts.

The source material was PBMCs. The origin of this receptor is a female donor in good health and CMV-seronegative.

As DNA, the CDR3 is TGTGCCAGCGGGACTAGCGGGGGGTCCCATGAGCAGTTCTTC. It encodes CASGTSGGSHEQFF. The V and J genes are TRBV19 and TRBJ2-1; 15 bases align to TRBD2. Germline-derived CDR1 and CDR2 are LNHDA and SQIVND (reference sequence). The CDR3 runs to 14 residues. V lost 9 bases to trimming and J lost 8 bases; unmatched junction nucleotides: 5. Based on the CDR3 plus reference TRBV19 and TRBJ2-1, the full variable domain is DGGITQSPKYLFRKEGQNVTLSCEQNLNHDAMYWYRQDPGQGLRLIYYSQIVNDFQKGDIAEGYSVSREKKESFPLTVTSAQKNPTAFYLCASGTSGGSHEQFFGPGTRLTVL.